A single sample is the source of the 4 T cell receptor beta chains below, sequenced in a study of blood T cell repertoires in COVID-19. Repertoires were generated with immunoSEQ multiplex PCR, while TCRdb's copy carries only in-frame clones and drops some. Here the sample spans about 120,000 clones, approximately 90% being singletons. The sequencing sample was made of peripheral blood. The receptor set was obtained from a human donor with acute or convalescent COVID-19. The donor label of this sample is uncertain.

The rearrangement uses TRBV28 and TRBJ1-1; 10 bases map to TRBD1. Trimming took 7 bases from V and 5 from J; bases not matched to a gene: 7. The CDR3 has 14 residues. In germline, CDR1 is MDHEN, CDR2 SYDVKM. The CDR3 nucleotides are TGTGCCAGCAACCCGACAGGGGGCCGAACTGAAGCTTTCTTT. Amino acid sequence: CASNPTGGRTEAFF. The complete variable domain, with remaining parts taken from reference TRBV28 and TRBJ1-1, reads DVKVTQSSRYLVKRTGEKVFLECVQDMDHENMFWYRQDPGLGLRLIYFSYDVKMKEKGDIPEGYSVSREKKERFSLILESASTNQTSMYLCASNPTGGRTEAFFGQGTRLTVV.

This clone appeared a few times. This chain's CDR3 is CAWRSAPGDGYTF. DNA for the CDR3: TGTGCCTGGAGGTCGGCACCCGGAGATGGCTACACCTTC. The chain joins TRBV30 to TRBJ1-2; D is uncertain. V dropped 3 bases and J dropped 6 bases, with 14 bases sitting between them. Germline V lookup: CDR1 GTSNPN, CDR2 SVGIG (reference sequence). The CDR3 runs to 13 residues.

Here the CDR3 DNA reads TGTGCCAGCATGTTGACTAGCGGGCCCTACAATGAGCAGTTCTTC. Translating it yields CASMLTSGPYNEQFF. The genes are TRBV28 and TRBJ2-1; 10 bases match TRBD2. Germline lookup yields CDR1 MDHEN and CDR2 SYDVKM. J lost 2 bases, V lost 7 bases, and 5 bases had no gene match. CDR3 length equals 15 residues.

The CDR3 nucleotides are TGCGCCAGCAGCTTGGTGGGGCAGGGTCTTAATTCACCCCTCCACTTT. The encoded protein is CASSLVGQGLNSPLHF. The chain uses TRBV5-1 and TRBJ1-6, with a tentative D call TRBD1 (5 bases). V was trimmed by 0 bases and J by 6 bases, leaving 13 bases between them. Germline CDR1 reads SGHRS; CDR2 reads YFSETQ. There are 16 residues in the CDR3.